This passage covers 30 T cell receptor beta chains from one sample sequenced in a study of cytomegalovirus exposure and HLA in healthy donors. The PCR ran on 60 Vbeta and 13 Jbeta primers. Libraries were prepared by immunoSEQ multiplex PCR; TCRdb keeps only in-frame clonotypes and omits some of them. The sample records about 160,000 clones, 80% being singletons. The sequenced sample consisted of PBMCs. Receptors were obtained from a man aged 30 to 45 in good health and CMV-seronegative.

The CDR3 loop is CASSLIGQLNTEAFF. The CDR3 region has the DNA TGCGCCAGCAGCCTAATAGGACAGTTGAACACTGAAGCTTTCTTT. The chain couples TRBV5-1 to TRBJ1-1; D might be TRBD1 (6 bases). The germline V and J ends were trimmed by 4 bases and 0 bases, with 13 bases remaining between them. This CDR3 is built from 15 residues. The V gene's germline CDR1 is SGHRS and CDR2 YFSETQ.

This clone has only a few counts. CDR3 sequence reads: CASRYGGTSYEQYF. In nucleotides, the CDR3 is TGTGCCAGCAGGTATGGCGGAACCTCCTACGAGCAGTACTTC. The chain recombines TRBV6-5 with TRBJ2-7; no clear D gene. This CDR3 is 14 amino acids long. V lost 6 bases and J lost 0, with 12 bases in between. Germline V gene data show CDR1 as MNHEY and CDR2 as SVGAGI.

The chain links TRBV7-3 to TRBJ2-5, with D hard to call. Per the germline V gene, CDR1 is SGHTA and CDR2 is FQGTGA. The CDR3 extends over 16 amino acids. Trimming cost V 0 bases and J 4 bases, with 15 bases left between them. The CDR3 is CASSLTAAGSGETQYF. For the CDR3, the DNA is TGTGCCAGCAGCTTAACGGCTGCAGGCTCAGGAGAGACCCAGTACTTC. The full variable domain, with the rest looked up from reference TRBV7-3 and TRBJ2-5, is GAGVSQTPSNKVTEKGKYVELRCDPISGHTALYWYRQSLGQGPEFLIYFQGTGAADDSGLPNDRFFAVRPEGSVSTLKIQRTERGDSAVYLCASSLTAAGSGETQYFGPGTRLLVL.

The rearrangement links TRBV7-9 to TRBJ2-7, with a weak D call TRBD2 (7 bases). The CDR3 runs to 14 residues. The V end lost 1 base, the J end lost 3 bases, and 10 bases lay between the germline ends. Germline CDR1 SEHNR, CDR2 FQNEAQ (reference sequence). The DNA for the CDR3 is TGTGCCAGCAGCTTAGGGGGGGGCCTCTACGAGCAGTACTTC. Translated, it gives CASSLGGGLYEQYF.

There are a few counts of this clone. The chain employs TRBV7-2 and TRBJ1-2, with D possibly TRBD1 on 6 matching bases. V gave up 5 bases and J gave up 4 bases, with 17 bases separating them. Germline V gene data show CDR1 as SGHTA and CDR2 as FQGNSA. CDR3 length: 15 amino acids. The DNA of the CDR3 is TGTGCCAGCAGCCATCCGGGGGGGCAGAGCTATGGCTACACCTTC. This translates into CASSHPGGQSYGYTF.

This rearrangement joins TRBV5-4 to TRBJ2-2, with D tentatively TRBD1 (5 bases). The CDR3 contains 15 residues. Looked up from germline, CDR1 is SGHNT and CDR2 is YYREEE (reference sequence). V shed 0 bases and J shed 5 bases, with 11 bases lying between them. The CDR3 nucleotides are TGTGCCAGCAGCTTGGTAGGGGTGGGGACCGGGGAGCTGTTTTTT. Translating it yields CASSLVGVGTGELFF. The whole variable domain, filled in from reference TRBV5-4 and TRBJ2-2, reads ETGVTQSPTHLIKTRGQQVTLRCSSQSGHNTVSWYQQALGQGPQFIFQYYREEENGRGNFPPRFSGLQFPNYSSELNVNALELDDSALYLCASSLVGVGTGELFFGEGSRLTVL.

The chain joins TRBV7-9 to TRBJ2-7; 9 nucleotides align to TRBD2. CDR3 length equals 14 residues. Trimming took 2 bases from V and 2 from J; bases not matched to a gene: 1. Germline V gives CDR1 SEHNR, CDR2 FQNEAQ (reference sequence). The CDR3 nucleotides are TGTGCCAGCAGCTTACTAGCGGGGACCTACGAGCAGTACTTC. Its translation: CASSLLAGTYEQYF. Supplemented by reference TRBV7-9 and TRBJ2-7, the full variable domain reads DTGVSQNPRHKITKRGQNVTFRCDPISEHNRLYWYRQTLGQGPEFLTYFQNEAQLEKSRLLSDRFSAERPKGSFSTLEIQRTEQGDSAMYLCASSLLAGTYEQYFGPGTRLTVT.

This clone was seen a single time. The chain has TRBV29-1 and TRBJ2-1; no reliable D call. V lost 2 bases, J lost 9 bases, and 20 bases lay in between. This CDR3 has 15 residues. From germline, CDR1 is SQVTM and CDR2 ANQGSEA. The CDR3 DNA is TGCAGCGTTGAAAGGCGGTTAGGTCCCCCCGGTGAGCAGTTCTTC. Translating it yields CSVERRLGPPGEQFF.

The gene calls are TRBV5-1 and TRBJ1-4; D ambiguous. The CDR3 runs 14 residues. Germline V gives CDR1 SGHRS, CDR2 YFSETQ. Trimming pared 0 bases from V and 0 bases from J, leaving 3 bases between. The CDR3 sequence is CASSLATTNEKLFF. As DNA, the CDR3 is TGCGCCAGCAGCTTGGCTACAACTAATGAAAAACTGTTTTTT.

The chain carries TRBV30 and TRBJ1-1; D is perhaps TRBD1 (6 bases). V was trimmed by 4 bases and J by 4 bases, leaving 13 bases between them. Germline CDR1 reads GTSNPN; CDR2 reads SVGIG (reference sequence). This CDR3 spans 13 amino acids. CDR3 nucleotide sequence: TGTGCCTGGACTTCAGGGGAGGGCACTGAAGCTTTCTTT. It yields the protein CAWTSGEGTEAFF.

This rearrangement joins TRBV27 to TRBJ2-1, with TRBD2 matching 9 bases. With 4 bases clipped from V and 10 bases from J, the junction kept 17 bases outside the gene matches. Germline V gives CDR1 MNHEY, CDR2 SMNVEV (reference sequence). This CDR3 spans 17 amino acids. The CDR3 loop is CASSSLAGTTGPREQFF. The CDR3 bases are TGTGCCAGCAGTTCCCTAGCGGGAACGACCGGGCCTAGGGAGCAGTTCTTC.

The chain links TRBV28 to TRBJ2-7; D gene ambiguous. This CDR3 is built from 13 residues. Trimming removed 7 bases from V and 1 base from J, with 11 bases in between. CDR1 MDHEN and CDR2 SYDVKM come from the germline V gene. The DNA of the CDR3 is TGTGCCAGCACAAGTGAGCCATCCTACGAGCAGTACTTC. Residues: CASTSEPSYEQYF.

This clone was seen a handful of times. The chain has TRBV11-1 and TRBJ1-6, with 7 bases aligning to TRBD1. Trimming at V came to 5 bases and at J to 6 bases, leaving 7 bases not matched to a gene. CDR3 length: 15 amino acids. CDR1 SGHAT and CDR2 FQDESV come from the germline V gene (reference sequence). For the CDR3, the DNA is TGTGCCAGCAGCCGCGACAGGGCGGGTAATTCACCCCTCCACTTT. This sequence encodes CASSRDRAGNSPLHF.

The chain recombines TRBV28 with TRBJ1-5, with D perhaps TRBD1 (5 bases). Germline V gene sequence: CDR1 MDHEN, CDR2 SYDVKM. The CDR3 runs 15 residues. The germline V and J ends were trimmed by 8 bases and 6 bases, with 20 bases remaining between them. The DNA for the CDR3 is TGTGCCAGCCTAATCGGGACGGTCGGGGGTCAGCCCCAGCATTTT. Residues: CASLIGTVGGQPQHF.

The chain has TRBV29-1 and TRBJ2-2; D not certain. From germline, CDR1 is SQVTM and CDR2 ANQGSEA. V was cut by 4 bases and J by 1 base, with 13 bases left in between. This CDR3 has 15 amino acids. The CDR3 nucleotides are TGCAGCGTTGTCTTAAGACAAAAGAACACCGGGGAGCTGTTTTTT. Encoded protein: CSVVLRQKNTGELFF.

J is TRBJ2-1 and V is TRBV6-1; 7 bases fit TRBD2. This CDR3 comprises 16 residues. Germline V gives CDR1 MNHNS, CDR2 SASEGT. V lost 4 bases, J lost 7 bases, and 13 bases stayed unmatched. CDR3 protein: CASSAPRGLEANEQFF. CDR3 nucleotide sequence: TGTGCCAGCAGTGCCCCGCGCGGACTAGAAGCGAATGAGCAGTTCTTC.

The chain links TRBV19 to TRBJ2-2; D perhaps matches TRBD1 (5 bases). The V gene's germline CDR1 is LNHDA and CDR2 SQIVND (reference sequence). Trimming removed 1 base at V and 2 bases at J, with 11 bases between. The CDR3 consists of 16 residues. The CDR3 DNA is TGTGCCAGTAGTATAGTACAGGTACTAAACACCGGGGAGCTGTTTTTT. Residues: CASSIVQVLNTGELFF.

The V call is TRBV11-2, the J call TRBJ1-2; TRBD1 matches 7 bases. The germline V gene encodes CDR1 SGHAT and CDR2 FQNNGV. Germline trimming cut 5 bases from V and 0 bases from J; bases unmatched to any gene: 9. The CDR3 is made up of 16 amino acids. The CDR3 spells CASSLGTELPNYGYTF. CDR3 DNA: TGTGCCAGCAGCCTAGGGACAGAACTTCCTAACTATGGCTACACCTTC.

This clone has more than one count but fewer than ten. CDR3 sequence reads: CASSQARTSNYGYTF. The CDR3 DNA is TGCGCCAGCAGCCAGGCTAGGACATCTAACTATGGCTACACCTTC. The V gene is TRBV4-3, the J gene TRBJ1-2; tentatively, D is TRBD1 (5 bases). The CDR3 is 15 residues long. Germline V gene lookup returns CDR1 LGHNA and CDR2 YSLEER. V was trimmed by 3 bases and J by 0 bases, leaving 11 bases between them.

The J gene is TRBJ2-7, the V gene TRBV25-1, with 7 bases matching TRBD1. Germline CDR1 is MGHDK and CDR2 is SYGVNS. V shed 3 bases, J shed 4 bases, and the junction held 9 bases outside the gene matches. This CDR3 has 15 residues. Here the CDR3 DNA reads TGTGCCAGCAGTGACCCGGGACAGACTGTATACGAGCAGTACTTC. It translates to CASSDPGQTVYEQYF.

In its sample, this clone was seen once. This chain joins TRBV6-5 and TRBJ2-1; weak D call: TRBD2 (6 bases). Trimming stripped 6 bases from V and 6 bases from J, with 15 bases between. The CDR3 loop spans 14 amino acids. Germline lookup yields CDR1 MNHEY and CDR2 SVGAGI. CDR3 protein: CASSRAGGSNEQFF. The CDR3 region has the DNA TGTGCCAGCAGCCGAGCGGGCGGAAGCAATGAGCAGTTCTTC.

The chain is built from TRBV10-1 and TRBJ1-1; D gene unclear. Trimming shortened V by 2 bases and J by 1 base, and 5 bases separated the two germline ends. The germline V gene has CDR1 WNHNN and CDR2 SYGVQD (reference sequence). The CDR3 consists of 13 residues. The CDR3 DNA reads TGCGCCAGCAGTGAGGCGCCGAACACTGAAGCTTTCTTT. This translates into CASSEAPNTEAFF.

The DNA of the CDR3 is TGTGCCAGCAGCTCAGATAATGGAAACACCATATATTTT. Translation: CASSSDNGNTIYF. The genes are TRBV7-3 and TRBJ1-3, with D uncertain. The ends were cut back, 4 bases at V and 3 bases at J, with 7 bases in the middle. Looked up from germline, CDR1 is SGHTA and CDR2 is FQGTGA. CDR3 size: 13 residues. Filled out from reference TRBV7-3 and TRBJ1-3, the complete variable domain reads GAGVSQTPSNKVTEKGKYVELRCDPISGHTALYWYRQSLGQGPEFLIYFQGTGAADDSGLPNDRFFAVRPEGSVSTLKIQRTERGDSAVYLCASSSDNGNTIYFGEGSWLTVV.

The V and J genes are TRBV29-1 and TRBJ2-1, with 12 positions matching TRBD2. The CDR3 extends over 13 amino acids. The trim removed 3 bases at V and 9 bases at J, leaving 3 bases unmatched. Per germline, CDR1 SQVTM and CDR2 ANQGSEA. The CDR3 loop is CSVETSGGGEQFF. For the CDR3, the DNA is TGCAGCGTTGAGACTAGCGGGGGCGGTGAGCAGTTCTTC.

V usage is TRBV19 and J usage is TRBJ2-7; the D gene is possibly TRBD1 (5 bases). The CDR3 length is 13 residues. V was clipped by 5 bases and J by 1 base, with 9 bases between them. Germline assignment: CDR1 LNHDA and CDR2 SQIVND (reference sequence). This CDR3 reads CASSFRGSYEQYF. The CDR3 DNA sequence: TGTGCCAGTAGTTTTAGGGGATCCTACGAGCAGTACTTC.

The chain recombines TRBV4-3 with TRBJ1-3, with a weak D call TRBD1 (6 bases). This CDR3 is 15 amino acids long. CDR1 LGHNA and CDR2 YSLEER come from the germline V gene. V lost 4 bases, J lost 7 bases, and 17 bases lay in between. CDR3 amino acids: CASSPGDRFGNTIYF. The CDR3 DNA sequence: TGCGCCAGCAGCCCAGGGGATCGTTTTGGGAACACCATATATTTT.

The chain employs TRBV6-1 and TRBJ1-1, with 8 positions matching TRBD1. Germline values: CDR1 MNHNS, CDR2 SASEGT. V dropped 5 bases and J dropped 3; count of bases not matched to a gene: 8. The CDR3 length is 15 residues. The CDR3 bases are TGTGCCAGCAGTCCTCGGGACAGGAGGGACACTGAAGCTTTCTTT. Translation: CASSPRDRRDTEAFF.

The rearrangement links TRBV6-5 to TRBJ2-3; D is unresolved. Looked up from germline, CDR1 is MNHEY and CDR2 is SVGAGI. This CDR3 region has 15 residues. V lost 0 bases to trimming and J lost 3 bases, with 10 bases between them. The CDR3 DNA reads as TGTGCCAGCAGTTACTCGATTCTAGTTACAGATACGCAGTATTTT. This sequence encodes CASSYSILVTDTQYF.

The chain uses TRBV4-3 and TRBJ2-7; the D gene is possibly TRBD2 (6 bases). With 4 bases removed from V and 3 bases from J, the gap between germline ends came to 13 bases. CDR3 size: 14 residues. CDR1 is LGHNA, CDR2 YSLEER, per germline. As DNA, the CDR3 is TGCGCCAGCAGCCCCGGGACTGATTACTACGAGCAGTACTTC. It is translated as CASSPGTDYYEQYF.

This chain uses TRBV5-1 with TRBJ2-7; TRBD2 aligns across 11 bases. Unmatched junction bases numbered 5, after V lost 2 bases and J lost 4 bases. From germline, CDR1 is SGHRS and CDR2 YFSETQ. The CDR3 sequence is 15 residues long. The CDR3 region has the DNA TGCGCCAGCAGCTTTCAGACTAGCGGGAATTACGAGCAGTACTTC. Translating gives CASSFQTSGNYEQYF.